The 7 T cell receptor beta chains reported below all come from one sample, sequenced in a study of CD4+ T cells in melanoma. TCRdb's copy holds only in-frame clones and misses some; the assay was immunoSEQ multiplex PCR. This sample yields about 110,000 clones, of which about nine tenths are seen a single time; 3.3% belongs to the top ten. Sequenced: peripheral blood. These receptors originate from a human donor with melanoma.

The chain couples TRBV28 to TRBJ2-7; D unresolved. CDR3 length equals 14 residues. Trimming removed 4 bases at V and 3 bases at J, with 13 bases between. Germline CDR1 MDHEN, CDR2 SYDVKM. CDR3 sequence (DNA): TGTGCCAGCAGTTCCCCAACCCAACTCTACGAGCAGTACTTC. Protein: CASSSPTQLYEQYF. The variable domain in full, with the rest retrieved from reference TRBV28 and TRBJ2-7, is DVKVTQSSRYLVKRTGEKVFLECVQDMDHENMFWYRQDPGLGLRLIYFSYDVKMKEKGDIPEGYSVSREKKERFSLILESASTNQTSMYLCASSSPTQLYEQYFGPGTRLTVT.

This chain links TRBV7-9 with TRBJ1-1; 7 bases line up with TRBD1. CDR1 and CDR2 from the germline V gene are SEHNR and FQNEAQ (reference sequence). V shed 5 bases and J 3 bases; nucleotides not matched to a gene: 9. This CDR3 region has 15 residues. The CDR3 loop reads CASSRGTVAHTEAFF. The CDR3 nucleotides are TGTGCCAGCAGCCGCGGGACAGTTGCTCACACTGAAGCTTTCTTT.

The chain joins TRBV15 to TRBJ2-1; 9 nucleotides line up with TRBD2. CDR1 is LNHNV, CDR2 YYDKDF, per germline (reference sequence). The CDR3 has 18 residues. Losses at the gene ends were 1 base for V and 1 base for J; bases not matched to a gene: 8. This CDR3 reads CATSRVAGAGRSYNEQFF. The CDR3 nucleotides are TGTGCCACCAGCAGAGTAGCGGGAGCGGGTCGGTCCTACAATGAGCAGTTCTTC.

This chain joins TRBV5-8 and TRBJ1-1; no firm D call. Germline values: CDR1 SGHTS, CDR2 YDEGEE. The CDR3 is 15 amino acids. V shed 0 bases and J shed 0 bases, with 9 bases lying between them. DNA of the CDR3: TGTGCCAGCAGCTTGGGGGGAGGGCTGAACACTGAAGCTTTCTTT. Translation gives CASSLGGGLNTEAFF.

CDR3 sequence: CASSPGQGTNEKLFF. In nucleotides, the CDR3 is TGTGCCAGCAGCCCGGGACAGGGAACTAATGAAAAACTGTTTTTT. The rearrangement joins TRBV5-4 to TRBJ1-4; TRBD1 agrees at 9 bases. V gave up 4 bases and J gave up 1 base; unmatched junction bases: 2. Germline V gene lookup returns CDR1 SGHNT and CDR2 YYREEE (reference sequence). The CDR3 covers 15 residues.

This clone was counted once. The sample contains more than one DNA sequence encoding this CDR3. This sequence joins TRBV5-1 and TRBJ2-3; 9 bases fit TRBD2. V trimming: 0 bases; J trimming: 4 bases; junction bases outside the gene matches: 6. The CDR3 runs 16 residues. Germline-derived CDR1 and CDR2 are SGHRS and YFSETQ. CDR3 nucleotides: TGCGCCAGCAGCTTGGAGGCGGGGGGGCCATCAGATACGCAGTATTTT. This codes for CASSLEAGGPSDTQYF.

This chain connects TRBV4-1 to TRBJ1-5; the D is unclear. The CDR3 length is 15 residues. Trimming took 3 bases from V and 3 from J, leaving 12 bases between them. CDR1 and CDR2 from the germline V gene are MGHRA and YSYEKL. The CDR3 nucleotides are TGCGCCAGCAGCCACGTTGGTAGGGACAATCAGCCCCAGCATTTT. This sequence encodes CASSHVGRDNQPQHF.